Here is one T cell receptor (beta chain) with its context. The read falls 3 residues short of the CDR3 end, and the missing part is taken from the germline J gene. These data are taken from a study of T cells in women clearing cervical HPV infection. All participants had a single incident cervical HPV16 infection, and prevalent HPV16 infections were excluded. Trimming took 2 bases from V and 2 from J, leaving 12 bases between them. This CDR3 has 15 amino acids. Average input was approximately 1,200 ng genomic DNA for immunoSEQ TCR beta CDR3 amplification. Some clones are missing from TCRdb's copy, which holds only in-frame ones; the method was immunoSEQ multiplex PCR. The sample table sets out 11,000 or so clones.

Sequencing was carried out using blood buffy coat. This chain joins TRBV12-3 or TRBV12-4 and TRBJ2-5, with D hard to call. This TCR derives from a woman between 18 and 70 years old with a cervical HPV16 infection that either progressed to CIN3+ or cleared (not recorded which). The CDR3 DNA, read in part, is TGTGCCAGCAGTTTAAGGCCGGGTTGGCAAGAGACC. Protein sequence: CASSLRPGWQET. The full CDR3 protein is CASSLRPGWQETQYF.